This entry is about one T cell receptor beta chain. The antigen it recognizes is unknown. The sample holds no much larger clone one base away, and base qualities are not on file. The sample is drawn from a study of Graves' ophthalmopathy and Graves' hyperthyroidism (dated by TCRdb to between 2018 and 2020). For the wider study: A patient counted as having stable hyperthyroidism if there was no progression to ophthalmopathy within 18 months of follow-up. The study used TCR beta repertoire signatures to distinguish Graves' ophthalmopathy from Graves' hyperthyroidism and to predict progression to ophthalmopathy. In roughly 6 hyperthyroidism patients, the T-cell repertoire of thyroid tissue was compared with the T-cell repertoire of blood. Once sampling was done, hyperthyroidism patients were given methimazole at a starting dose of 30 mg daily, while ophthalmopathy patients were given high-dose intravenous methylprednisolone. To explore V-J signatures that distinguish ophthalmopathy from hyperthyroidism, a discovery set of around 100 patients was enrolled, made up of 43 with ophthalmopathy and 55 to 65 with stable hyperthyroidism. The independent validation cohort included around 19 hyperthyroidism patients plus 17 patients who later progressed from hyperthyroidism to ophthalmopathy. In total, 135 blood samples were TCR-sequenced: under 45 ophthalmopathy, around 75 hyperthyroidism and some 17 hyperthyroidism-to-ophthalmopathy patients.

Hyperthyroidism patients were newly diagnosed, were aged 18 to 65 years, and had a disease duration under 2 months. Patients with other autoimmune diseases, uncontrolled infections, pregnancy or lactation were excluded. Diagnosis was based on clinical symptoms, serum thyroxine, TRAb, thyroid ultrasound and orbital computed tomography. Total RNA was extracted using Trizol reagent, and RNA quality was checked on an Agilent 2100 Bioanalyzer. Trimming takes 3 bases from V and 5 bases from J, and the germline ends sit 9 bases apart. The CDR3 starts with the cysteine, ends with the phenylalanine, and has 13 residues. CDR3 DNA only is kept here, 39 bases in frame from base 1. Taken from the germline V gene (reference sequence), the CDR1 and CDR2 loops are MNHEY and SMNVEV. The investigation overall reported the following: In validation, the model predicted ophthalmopathy progression with about 71% sensitivity and about 77% specificity; 12 predicted patients were CT-confirmed with GO in a median of approximately 6.2 months. In cross-validation, the 13-signature model distinguished ophthalmopathy from stable hyperthyroidism with approximately 85% sensitivity and just under 84% specificity, and in the test set the corresponding values were approximately 80% and 75%. Sample size was not statistically predetermined, and group allocation was not concealed from the investigators. Among expanded thyroid clonotypes with frequency above 0.001, most also showed up in blood, which suggests that blood repertoires may reflect the thyroid immune response.

TCR beta CDR3 regions were amplified from RNA transcripts for repertoire sequencing. HTBI primers and the Qiagen OneStep RT-PCR kit were used in a first-round RT-PCR, which was followed by a second-round multiplex PCR, size selection and purification. Libraries were sequenced on an Illumina HiSeq2000 using paired-end 100 bp reads. Per the authors' processing: SOAPnuke was used to process the reads, removing any read that contained adapters or uncalled bases, had a mean Phred below 15, or lacked an exact match to the constant primer or identifier. COPE v1.2.5 was used to merge high-quality paired reads. Each unique nucleotide sequence was treated as a clonotype, and MiTCR v1.1 was used to align the clonotypes to the IMGT TRB V, D and J references. The analysis was limited to V-J combinations with a frequency above 0.0001, which together covered roughly 99% of the repertoires. A TCR clonal expansion and chaos score per V-J combination was defined as the ratio of F50 clonal expansion to chaos observed in the TCRdist matrix. Welch's t-statistics and random forest were used to reduce features to about a dozen V-J combinations, which were fed into a naive Bayes classifier. The Morisita-Horn index was used to measure how similar the thyroid and blood repertoires were. TCRdb trimmed the raw reads at Q25, called clones with MiXCR and kept productive beta chains. Entries that share a CDR3 protein sequence are merged under the most common genes and DNA. TCRdb, not the original authors, processed these V and J calls. The sample includes 500,000 to 700,000 distinct CDR3 sequences, with under 40% observed a single time. The ten biggest clones cover about 4.2% of the sample.

This receptor was obtained from an adult man with Graves' hyperthyroidism. The chain is assembled from TRBV27 and TRBJ2-3, with the D call tentatively TRBD1 or TRBD2, each fitting 5 bases. The sequenced material came from peripheral blood or thyroid tissue (not recorded which). The CDR3 has the sequence CASSFRDGDTQYF. The bases read TGTGCCAGCAGTTTTCGGGACGGAGATACGCAGTATTTT.